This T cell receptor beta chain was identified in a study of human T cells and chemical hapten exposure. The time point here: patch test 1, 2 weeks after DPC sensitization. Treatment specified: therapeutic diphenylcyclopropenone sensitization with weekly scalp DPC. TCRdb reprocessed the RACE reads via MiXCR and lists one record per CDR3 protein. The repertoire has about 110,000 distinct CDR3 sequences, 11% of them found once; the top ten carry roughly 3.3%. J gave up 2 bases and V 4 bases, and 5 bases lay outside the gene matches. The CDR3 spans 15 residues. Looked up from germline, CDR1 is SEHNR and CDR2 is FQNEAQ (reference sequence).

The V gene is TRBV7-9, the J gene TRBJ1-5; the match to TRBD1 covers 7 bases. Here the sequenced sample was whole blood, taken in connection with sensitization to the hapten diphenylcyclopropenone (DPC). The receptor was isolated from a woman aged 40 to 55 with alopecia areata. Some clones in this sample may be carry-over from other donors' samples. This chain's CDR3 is CASSYQGEGNQPQHF. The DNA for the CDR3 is TGTGCCAGCAGCTACCAGGGGGAGGGCAATCAGCCCCAGCATTTT.